These 24 T cell receptor beta chains were sequenced from one sample in a study of cytomegalovirus exposure and HLA in healthy donors. The PCR made use of 60 Vbeta and 13 Jbeta primers. Here immunoSEQ multiplex PCR was the method, and the copy in TCRdb shows in-frame clones only, minus some. The sample contains around 300,000 clones, 85% to 90% of which appear only once. Sequencing used PBMCs. These receptors all come from a woman younger than 30 in good health and CMV-seronegative.

The chain's CDR3 is CASSPSGGWDNEQFF. CDR3 sequence (DNA): TGTGCCAGCTCACCGTCAGGGGGCTGGGACAATGAGCAGTTCTTC. The chain links TRBV18 to TRBJ2-1; 8 bases are shared with TRBD1. Losses at the gene ends were 3 bases for V and 5 bases for J; bases not matched to a gene: 6. Germline V CDR1 and CDR2: KGHSH, LQKENI. This CDR3 comprises 15 residues. Drawing the rest from reference TRBV18 and TRBJ2-1, the complete variable domain is NAGVMQNPRHLVRRRGQEARLRCSPMKGHSHVYWYRQLPEEGLKFMVYLQKENIIDESGMPKERFSAEFPKEGPSILRIQQVVRGDSAAYFCASSPSGGWDNEQFFGPGTRLTVL.

In this sample, this clone turned up once. The chain links TRBV14 to TRBJ2-7, with D tentatively TRBD2 (6 bases). Trimming took 4 bases from V and 5 from J, leaving 18 bases between them. Germline lookup yields CDR1 SGHDN and CDR2 FVKESK. The CDR3 length is 15 residues. The CDR3: CASSRSGTLGNEQYF. The CDR3 coding sequence is TGTGCCAGCAGCCGATCCGGGACTCTAGGGAACGAGCAGTACTTC.

This clone was observed a handful of times. The V and J genes are TRBV19 and TRBJ1-5; TRBD1 matches at 7 bases. The CDR3 consists of 13 residues. V gave up 6 bases and J gave up 3 bases; unmatched junction bases: 2. Germline assignment: CDR1 LNHDA and CDR2 SQIVND (reference sequence). The CDR3 reads CASRDRTNQPQHF. The DNA of the CDR3 is TGTGCCAGTAGGGACAGGACCAATCAGCCCCAGCATTTT.

This chain uses TRBV7-9 with TRBJ1-2; 9 bases are a match to TRBD1. V shed 1 base, J shed 6 bases, and the junction held 6 bases outside the gene matches. Germline loops: CDR1 SEHNR, CDR2 FQNEAQ (reference sequence). The CDR3 is 15 residues long. CDR3 residues: CASSLVPDRGHGYTF. CDR3 nucleotides: TGTGCCAGCAGCTTAGTGCCGGACAGGGGCCATGGCTACACCTTC.

Comments on this clone: Different DNA sequences within this sample yield the same CDR3. The CDR3 nucleotides are TGTGCCAGTAGTATCGACAGGCAAGAGACCCAGTACTTC. As protein: CASSIDRQETQYF. The rearrangement uses TRBV19 and TRBJ2-5, with a possible D match to TRBD1 (6 bases). The CDR3 length is 13 residues. Germline assignment: CDR1 LNHDA and CDR2 SQIVND (reference sequence). V was pared by 3 bases and J by 2 bases, with 7 bases between.

About this clone: Different DNA sequences within this sample yield the same CDR3. The chain has TRBV5-1 and TRBJ2-5; 7 nucleotides agree with TRBD2. V dropped 4 bases and J dropped 2; count of bases not matched to a gene: 2. CDR3 size: 13 residues. Germline V gene sequence: CDR1 SGHRS, CDR2 YFSETQ. The CDR3 coding sequence is TGCGCCAGCAGCGGGGGGGGGCAAGAGACCCAGTACTTC. This gives the protein CASSGGGQETQYF.

The rearrangement uses TRBV6-5 and TRBJ1-5, with D maybe TRBD1 (5 bases). Trimming cost V 7 bases and J 7 bases, with 14 bases left between them. Germline V gene sequence: CDR1 MNHEY, CDR2 SVGAGI. This CDR3 is built from 13 residues. The DNA for the CDR3 is TGTGCCAGCAATAATCAGGGACTCCAGCCCCAGCATTTT. Amino acid sequence: CASNNQGLQPQHF.

This clone came up a few times. The gene calls are TRBV5-1 and TRBJ2-7; 7 nucleotides align to TRBD2. The CDR3 covers 14 residues. CDR1 SGHRS and CDR2 YFSETQ come from the germline V gene. J was trimmed by 4 bases and V by 5 bases; bases with no gene match: 9. Here the CDR3 reads CASSPGRALYEQYF. CDR3 bases: TGCGCCAGCAGTCCGGGGAGGGCGCTGTACGAGCAGTACTTC.

CDR3 sequence reads: CASSPDRGRLEQYF. DNA of the CDR3: TGTGCCAGCAGCCCCGACAGGGGACGCCTCGAGCAGTACTTC. The rearrangement links TRBV7-3 to TRBJ2-7, with 8 bases that match TRBD1. This CDR3 spans 14 amino acids. V trimming: 5 bases; J trimming: 6 bases; junction bases outside the gene matches: 9. Germline V CDR1 and CDR2: SGHTA, FQGTGA.

The chain recombines TRBV10-3 with TRBJ2-1; TRBD2 matches at 8 bases. The ends lost 8 bases at V and 2 bases at J; junction bases unmatched: 5. The germline V gene has CDR1 ENHRY and CDR2 SYGVKD. The CDR3 length is 14 residues. The CDR3 is CAIRSGLAYNEQFF. CDR3 DNA sequence: TGTGCCATCCGGTCGGGACTAGCCTACAATGAGCAGTTCTTC.

The chain recombines TRBV2 with TRBJ1-2; no reliable D call. V lost 9 bases to trimming and J lost 2 bases, with 16 bases between them. The germline V gene has CDR1 SNHLY and CDR2 FYNNEI. The CDR3 runs 14 residues. CDR3 amino acids: CASSLEGPNYGYTF. DNA of the CDR3: TGTGCCAGTTCCTTGGAGGGCCCCAACTATGGCTACACCTTC.

The chain carries TRBV2 and TRBJ2-1; TRBD2 agrees at 7 bases. Germline V lookup: CDR1 SNHLY, CDR2 FYNNEI. V was pared by 4 bases and J by 8 bases, with 5 bases of the junction left unmatched. The length of the CDR3 is 13 residues. The CDR3 DNA sequence: TGTGCCAGCAGTGGCTGGGAGGGCTATGAGCAGTTCTTC. It is translated as CASSGWEGYEQFF.

This clone was observed a few times. The J gene is TRBJ2-4, the V gene TRBV13, with D tentatively TRBD2 (6 bases). Trimming took off 0 bases at V and 9 bases at J, with 9 bases between the two ends. CDR3 length: 13 residues. Germline V lookup: CDR1 PRHDT, CDR2 FYEKMQ (reference sequence). The CDR3 loop is CASSLGGGPIQYF. CDR3 nucleotide sequence: TGTGCCAGCAGCTTAGGCGGGGGTCCCATTCAGTACTTC.

The V call is TRBV19, the J call TRBJ1-1, with D maybe TRBD1 (5 bases). Germline V lookup: CDR1 LNHDA, CDR2 SQIVND (reference sequence). The V end was cut by 3 bases, the J end by 0 bases, with 14 bases between. The CDR3 runs to 16 residues. Here the CDR3 reads CASSIGYRKLNTEAFF. The CDR3 coding sequence is TGTGCCAGTAGTATCGGATACAGGAAATTGAACACTGAAGCTTTCTTT.

Only one count was recorded for this clone. The chain combines TRBV7-9 with TRBJ1-4; 11 bases agree with TRBD1. The CDR3 consists of 17 residues. Germline-derived CDR1 and CDR2 are SEHNR and FQNEAQ (reference sequence). The trim removed 5 bases at V and 2 bases at J, leaving 7 bases unmatched. CDR3 in amino acids: CASSLGQGGVTNEKLFF. DNA for the CDR3: TGTGCCAGCAGCCTGGGACAGGGGGGGGTGACTAATGAAAAACTGTTTTTT. Full variable domain (remainder filled in from reference TRBV7-9 and TRBJ1-4): DTGVSQNPRHKITKRGQNVTFRCDPISEHNRLYWYRQTLGQGPEFLTYFQNEAQLEKSRLLSDRFSAERPKGSFSTLEIQRTEQGDSAMYLCASSLGQGGVTNEKLFFGSGTQLSVL.

V is TRBV5-1 and J is TRBJ2-5, with 12 bases aligning to TRBD2. There are 17 residues in the CDR3. The J segment lost 0 bases and the V segment lost 4 bases, leaving 7 bases of the junction unmatched. Germline CDR1 and CDR2: SGHRS and YFSETQ. CDR3 coding DNA: TGCGCCAGCAGCCTTCTAGCGGGGGGGATGTACCAAGAGACCCAGTACTTC. Translating it yields CASSLLAGGMYQETQYF.

The gene calls are TRBV9 and TRBJ1-2; 10 bases line up with TRBD1. With V trimmed by 4 bases and J by 3 bases, 9 bases remained unmatched. Germline CDR1 is SGDLS and CDR2 is YYNGEE. This CDR3 has 16 residues. This CDR3 reads CASSSRTGTGDYGYTF. In DNA form, the CDR3 reads TGTGCCAGCAGCTCCAGAACCGGGACAGGGGACTATGGCTACACCTTC. The whole variable domain, remainder taken from reference TRBV9 and TRBJ1-2, is DSGVTQTPKHLITATGQRVTLRCSPRSGDLSVYWYQQSLDQGLQFLIQYYNGEERAKGNILERFSAQQFPDLHSELNLSSLELGDSALYFCASSSRTGTGDYGYTFGSGTRLTVV.

The chain combines TRBV13 with TRBJ2-1; 9 bases match TRBD1. The CDR3 has 16 amino acids. Germline assignment: CDR1 PRHDT and CDR2 FYEKMQ (reference sequence). V lost 4 bases and J lost 4; bases outside the gene matches: 8. In DNA, the CDR3 is TGTGCCAGCAGCTCCTTGGACAGGGGTGGTTACAATGAGCAGTTCTTC. Translation: CASSSLDRGGYNEQFF. The full variable domain, completed using reference TRBV13 and TRBJ2-1, is AAGVIQSPRHLIKEKRETATLKCYPIPRHDTVYWYQQGPGQDPQFLISFYEKMQSDKGSIPDRFSAQQFSDYHSELNMSSLELGDSALYFCASSSLDRGGYNEQFFGPGTRLTVL.

The rearrangement uses TRBV30 and TRBJ1-3; a possible D gene is TRBD1 (5 bases). CDR1 is GTSNPN, CDR2 SVGIG, per germline (reference sequence). CDR3 size: 14 residues. V lost 1 base and J lost 0, with 7 bases in between. CDR3 DNA sequence: TGTGCCTGGAGTGAAGGGGACTCTGGAAACACCATATATTTT. It translates to CAWSEGDSGNTIYF.

This clone was counted between two and nine times. The chain recombines TRBV27 with TRBJ2-5; 11 bases are shared with TRBD2. The ends lost 6 bases at V and 7 bases at J; junction bases unmatched: 16. The CDR3 contains 17 residues. The germline gives CDR1 MNHEY, CDR2 SMNVEV (reference sequence). The CDR3 DNA reads TGTGCCAGCAGCGAGAAACTAGCGGGGGTTCGGGGAGGGACCCAGTACTTC. Its protein product is CASSEKLAGVRGGTQYF.

This rearrangement joins TRBV5-1 to TRBJ2-5, with a tentative D call TRBD2 (6 bases). The CDR3 has 15 amino acids. Trimming cost V 4 bases and J 3 bases, with 16 bases left between them. The germline gives CDR1 SGHRS, CDR2 YFSETQ. CDR3 sequence reads: CASSTTGGKEETQYF. Here the CDR3 DNA reads TGCGCCAGCAGCACCACTGGGGGGAAAGAAGAGACCCAGTACTTC.

The sample holds one count of this clone. The V call is TRBV19, the J call TRBJ1-2, with 7 bases lining up with TRBD1. There are 15 residues in the CDR3. Trimming cost V 3 bases and J 1 base; bases outside gene matches: 5. Germline V lookup: CDR1 LNHDA, CDR2 SQIVND (reference sequence). In DNA, the CDR3 is TGTGCCAGTAGTATGGGGACAGTCCTTAACTATGGCTACACCTTC. Amino acid sequence: CASSMGTVLNYGYTF.

V usage is TRBV27 and J usage is TRBJ2-7; 11 bases map to TRBD1. The germline V gene has CDR1 MNHEY and CDR2 SMNVEV (reference sequence). V lost 2 bases to trimming and J lost 2 bases; unmatched junction nucleotides: 14. The CDR3 has 19 residues. DNA for the CDR3: TGTGCCAGCAGTTTAATCCTTTCCGGGACAGGGGGTAGAACCTACGAGCAGTACTTC. Translating gives CASSLILSGTGGRTYEQYF.

The chain couples TRBV5-8 to TRBJ2-3, with 12 positions matching TRBD2. CDR1 and CDR2 (germline): SGHTS, YDEGEE. The CDR3 has 19 residues. Trimming removed 3 bases from V and 6 bases from J; junction bases left unmatched: 17. This chain's CDR3 is CASSSPELAGGRRYDTQYF. In DNA, the CDR3 is TGTGCCAGCAGCTCCCCGGAGCTAGCGGGGGGGCGACGGTACGATACGCAGTATTTT.